The 10 T cell receptor beta chains below were found in one sample sequenced in a study of regulatory T cells in long-lasting Graves disease. Time point meaning: newly diagnosed GD, antithyroid drugs for less than 3 months. PBMC-extracted RNA yielded the TCR library. CDR3-region Arm-PCR and iRepertoire HTBI primers produced the TCR beta libraries. TCRdb re-derived calls from the multiplex PCR reads in MiXCR, one entry per CDR3 protein. The data show about 240,000 distinct CDR3 sequences, around 21% seen once. Source: peripheral blood mononuclear cells (PBMCs), taken at new diagnosis, from a patient treated with antithyroid drugs. These receptors were obtained from a female donor with Graves disease.

This clonotype was picked up many times. The chain employs TRBV7-2 and TRBJ1-3; 8 nucleotides agree with TRBD1. CDR1 and CDR2 from the germline V gene are SGHTA and FQGNSA. CDR3 length: 15 residues. V was clipped by 3 bases and J by 2 bases; unmatched bases: 3. CDR3 coding DNA: TGTGCCAGCAGCTTGGCAGGGGGCACTGGAAACACCATATATTTT. Translating it yields CASSLAGGTGNTIYF.

This clonotype appeared many times. The V and J genes are TRBV20-1 and TRBJ2-1; a possible D gene is TRBD1 (6 bases). The CDR3 has 15 amino acids. Trimming cost V 0 bases and J 7 bases, with 16 bases left between them. Germline-derived CDR1 and CDR2 are DFQATT and SNEGSKA (reference sequence). The chain's CDR3 is CSARDPRLTGNEQFF. DNA of the CDR3: TGCAGTGCTAGAGATCCGAGGCTTACAGGGAATGAGCAGTTCTTC.

This clonotype was recorded a few times. Being one base from a much bigger clone, this may be a read error. The chain recombines TRBV6-1 with TRBJ2-7; D is unresolved. This CDR3 has 11 amino acids. Germline values: CDR1 MNHNS, CDR2 SASEGT. CDR3: CASRTPYEQHF. For the CDR3, the DNA is TGTGCCAGCAGGACGCCCTACGAGCAGCACTTC.

This clonotype was observed many times. Relative to the germline gene, one junction end is altered; a read error may explain this. This chain joins TRBV5-1 and TRBJ2-5, with 7 nucleotides matching TRBD1. There are 15 residues in the CDR3. The germline V gene encodes CDR1 SGHRS and CDR2 YFSETQ. The DNA for the CDR3 is TGTGCCAGCAGCCCAAATACAGGGGCCCAAGAGACCCAGTACTTC. It yields the protein CASSPNTGAQETQYF.

This clonotype has at least ten counts. The chain combines TRBV5-5 with TRBJ2-7; D tentatively fits TRBD1 or TRBD2 (5 bases each). The length of the CDR3 is 12 residues. Germline V gives CDR1 SGHKS, CDR2 YYEKEE (reference sequence). Trimming stripped 6 bases from V and 6 bases from J, with 13 bases between. The DNA of the CDR3 is TGTGCCAGCAAGGGGCTAGCAAGCGAGCAGTACTTC. It codes for CASKGLASEQYF.

This clonotype showed up many times. Relative to the germline gene, one junction end is altered; a read error may explain this. The CDR3 here is CASSLGGGGYNEQFF. CDR3 bases: TGTGCCAGCAGCTTGGGCGGGGGGGGCTACAATGAGCAGTTCTTC. The gene calls are TRBV5-1 and TRBJ2-1; the match to TRBD2 covers 9 bases. CDR1 SGHRS and CDR2 YFSETQ come from the germline V gene. This CDR3 has 15 residues.

The rearrangement links TRBV5-1 to TRBJ1-3; 7 bases agree with TRBD1. Germline lookup yields CDR1 SGHRS and CDR2 YFSETQ. This CDR3 is built from 17 residues. The trim removed 1 base at V and 1 base at J, leaving 8 bases unmatched. CDR3 DNA: TGCGCCAGCAGCTTGTATTCGGGACAGAGGTCTGGAAACACCATATATTTT. Translation gives CASSLYSGQRSGNTIYF.

This clonotype showed up many times. J is TRBJ1-5 and V is TRBV7-2; tentative D call: TRBD1 (5 bases). V was clipped by 6 bases and J by 6 bases, with 18 bases between them. CDR1 SGHTA and CDR2 FQGNSA come from the germline V gene. This CDR3 is 15 amino acids long. The CDR3 reads CASRPDSFGGQPQHF. DNA for the CDR3: TGTGCCAGCAGACCCGACAGTTTTGGAGGTCAGCCCCAGCATTTT.

This clonotype was detected ten times or more. The rearrangement joins TRBV5-6 to TRBJ2-2; D gene ambiguous. The ends were cut back, 4 bases at V and 1 base at J, with 11 bases in the middle. This CDR3 spans 15 amino acids. Germline V gene lookup returns CDR1 SGHDT and CDR2 YYEEEE. CDR3 sequence (DNA): TGTGCCAGCAGCGAACAACCGCGGAACACCGGGGAGCTGTTTTTT. It yields the protein CASSEQPRNTGELFF.

This clonotype was seen repeatedly, ten times or more. V gene TRBV10-3 combines with J gene TRBJ2-1, with D perhaps TRBD2 (6 bases). The CDR3 contains 14 residues. The ends were cut back, 11 bases at V and 4 bases at J, with 18 bases in the middle. Germline V gene data show CDR1 as ENHRY and CDR2 as SYGVKD. CDR3 sequence: CAASRRGLYNEQFF. The CDR3 DNA reads as TGTGCCGCCTCCCGGCGGGGCCTTTACAATGAGCAGTTCTTC.